This paragraph reports one T cell receptor (beta chain). The record originates from a study of control samples from healthy donors and cancer patients. The method was immunoSEQ multiplex PCR; TCRdb's version includes in-frame clones alone and lacks a portion of them. In the table there are a few hundred thousand clones, roughly 90% of which are singletons. The CDR3 totals 15 residues. Per the germline V gene, CDR1 is SGHTA and CDR2 is FQGTGA. V lost 5 bases and J 6 bases, leaving 19 bases between the germline ends. J is TRBJ1-2 and V is TRBV7-3; D not resolved. Specimen: PBMCs. This receptor was taken from a man aged 35-49 years with head and neck cancer. CDR3 protein: CASSPNGLFSNGYTF. The CDR3, as DNA: TGTGCCAGCAGCCCCAACGGGTTGTTTAGCAATGGCTACACCTTC.